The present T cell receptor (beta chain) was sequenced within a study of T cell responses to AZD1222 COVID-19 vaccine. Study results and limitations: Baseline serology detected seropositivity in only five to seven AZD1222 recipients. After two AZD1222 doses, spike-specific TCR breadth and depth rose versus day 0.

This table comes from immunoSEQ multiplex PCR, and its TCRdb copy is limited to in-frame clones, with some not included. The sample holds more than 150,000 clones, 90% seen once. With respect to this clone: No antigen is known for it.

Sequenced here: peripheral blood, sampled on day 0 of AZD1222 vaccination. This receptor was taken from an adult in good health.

The CDR3, as DNA: TGTGCCAGCAGCTTGTACGGGGGCCTGAGCACTGAAGCTTTCTTT. This codes for CASSLYGGLSTEAFF. This sequence joins TRBV5-5 and TRBJ1-1; D may be TRBD1 (6 bases). CDR1 SGHKS and CDR2 YYEKEE come from the germline V gene (reference sequence). The CDR3 runs 15 residues. The germline V and J ends were trimmed by 1 base and 4 bases, with 14 bases remaining between them.